Listed here are 10 T cell receptor beta chains from one sample, sequenced in a study of T-cell reconstitution after alpha-beta-depleted transplantation in children. A TCRbeta library incorporating unique molecular identifiers was prepared. TCRdb used MiXCR to reprocess the PCR reads, holding one entry per CDR3 protein. The table includes about 1,000,000 distinct CDR3 sequences, roughly 29% detected once. Sequenced material: PBMCs, mostly from graft donor cells, taken 360 days after TCRalphabeta/CD19-depleted stem cell transplant. Receptors originate from a boy younger than two who had a stem cell transplant for SCID, so the T cells may come from the graft donor.

CDR3 amino acids: CSARTLAGVHTQYF. As DNA, the CDR3 is TGCAGTGCTAGAACGCTAGCGGGGGTTCATACGCAGTATTTT. The rearrangement joins TRBV20-1 to TRBJ2-3; 10 nucleotides match TRBD2. CDR1 is DFQATT and CDR2 is SNEGSKA in the germline V gene (reference sequence). The CDR3 is 14 residues long. With V trimmed by 2 bases and J by 7 bases, 6 bases remained unmatched.

A few counts support this clonotype. V is TRBV5-1 and J is TRBJ2-5; 7 positions match TRBD2. The junction had 12 bases not matched to a gene; V was cut back by 3 bases and J by 4 bases. CDR1 SGHRS and CDR2 YFSETQ come from the germline V gene. The CDR3 totals 16 residues. CDR3 region: CASSSMTSPALETQYF. The DNA for the CDR3 is TGCGCCAGCAGCTCCATGACTAGCCCAGCTTTAGAGACCCAGTACTTC.

V is TRBV24-1 and J is TRBJ2-1; D may match TRBD1 or TRBD2 (6 bases each). The CDR3 contains 13 residues. Germline CDR1 KGHDR, CDR2 SFDVKD. Trimming cost V 4 bases and J 14 bases, with 17 bases left between them. As DNA, the CDR3 is TGTGCCACCAGTGAGTCACAAGGGGGGTTGAAGTTCTTC. It specifies CATSESQGGLKFF.

CDR3 amino acids: CASRKDRINEKLFF. The CDR3 bases are TGTGCCAGTAGAAAGGACCGGATAAATGAAAAACTGTTTTTT. The chain uses TRBV27 and TRBJ1-4; D is unclear. Germline assignment: CDR1 MNHEY and CDR2 SMNVEV (reference sequence). The length of the CDR3 is 14 residues. Trimming left V 9 bases short and J 5 bases short, with 16 bases between. The whole variable domain, remainder taken from reference TRBV27 and TRBJ1-4, is EAQVTQNPRYLITVTGKKLTVTCSQNMNHEYMSWYRQDPGLGLRQIYYSMNVEVTDKGDVPEGYKVSRKEKRNFPLILESPSPNQTSLYFCASRKDRINEKLFFGSGTQLSVL.

This clonotype occurred a few times. CDR3 in amino acids: CASSPGHLYNEQFF. The DNA for the CDR3 is TGTGCCAGCAGTCCGGGACATCTCTACAATGAGCAGTTCTTC. The J gene is TRBJ2-1, the V gene TRBV28; TRBD1 might be the D (6 bases). V shed 5 bases and J shed 3 bases, with 11 bases lying between them. This CDR3 has 14 residues. Germline CDR1 MDHEN, CDR2 SYDVKM.

This clonotype was seen a handful of times. The J gene is TRBJ2-1, the V gene TRBV12-3 or TRBV12-4; 10 nucleotides match TRBD1. Trimming at V came to 5 bases and at J to 5 bases, leaving 9 bases not matched to a gene. There are 16 residues in the CDR3. The DNA for the CDR3 is TGTGCCAGCAGTCCACCAGACAGGGGGCTAAACAATGAGCAGTTCTTC. This sequence encodes CASSPPDRGLNNEQFF.

The gene calls are TRBV5-1 and TRBJ2-7; D is undetermined. The CDR3 extends over 15 amino acids. Trimming stripped 0 bases from V and 3 bases from J, with 13 bases between. Per germline, CDR1 SGHRS and CDR2 YFSETQ. The CDR3 protein is CASSLVADYRYEQYF. The CDR3 DNA reads as TGCGCCAGCAGCTTGGTGGCAGATTACCGCTACGAGCAGTACTTC.

The genes are TRBV18 and TRBJ2-7; D unresolved. Trimming cost V 1 base and J 9 bases, with 13 bases left between them. The CDR3 spans 13 residues. Germline values: CDR1 KGHSH, CDR2 LQKENI. CDR3 protein: CASSPQGLLGQYF. The CDR3 region has the DNA TGTGCCAGCTCACCACAGGGTTTGCTGGGGCAGTACTTC. Drawing the rest from reference TRBV18 and TRBJ2-7, the complete variable domain is NAGVMQNPRHLVRRRGQEARLRCSPMKGHSHVYWYRQLPEEGLKFMVYLQKENIIDESGMPKERFSAEFPKEGPSILRIQQVVRGDSAAYFCASSPQGLLGQYFGPGTRLTVT.

This clonotype was detected only a few times. The CDR3 spells CASSLGSPGANVLTF. CDR3 DNA: TGTGCCAGCAGCTTAGGCAGCCCTGGGGCCAACGTCCTGACTTTC. The V gene is TRBV7-7, the J gene TRBJ2-6; D unresolved. Per germline, CDR1 SSHAT and CDR2 FNYEAQ (reference sequence). V lost 1 base and J lost 2, with 6 bases in between. The CDR3 runs 15 residues. Together with reference TRBV7-7 and TRBJ2-6, the CDR3 gives the full variable domain: GAGVSQSPRYKVTKRGQDVTLRCDPISSHATLYWYQQALGQGPEFLTYFNYEAQPDKSGLPSDRFSAERPEGSISTLTIQRTEQRDSAMYRCASSLGSPGANVLTFGAGSRLTVL.

Only a few counts were recorded for this clonotype. The chain has TRBV12-3 or TRBV12-4 and TRBJ1-5; tentatively, D is TRBD1 (5 bases). The CDR3 runs 14 residues. Trimming removed 6 bases from V and 5 bases from J, with 14 bases in between. In nucleotides, the CDR3 is TGTGCCAGCAGCTACGAGGGAGGGGATCAGCCCCAGCATTTT. This codes for CASSYEGGDQPQHF.